Sequencing of this T cell receptor beta chain was carried out in a study of cytomegalovirus exposure and HLA in healthy donors. Concerning this clone: The target antigen is unknown.

Findings and caveats of the study: Investigators reported under 200 TCR beta chains as tied to cytomegalovirus.

CDR3 length equals 18 residues. Germline V gives CDR1 SGHVS, CDR2 FQNEAQ. With V trimmed by 2 bases and J by 2 bases, 8 bases remained unmatched. Primers included in the PCR were 60 Vbeta and 13 Jbeta primers. Sequencing used immunoSEQ multiplex PCR; TCRdb keeps in-frame clones, though not all of them. The sample carries 190,000 or so clones, roughly four fifths recorded once. J is TRBJ2-1 and V is TRBV7-8; TRBD2 agrees at 11 bases. The receptor was derived from a man aged 50 to 59 in good health and CMV-seronegative. Sequencing was carried out using PBMCs. CDR3 amino acids: CASSLLAGGSKAYNEQFF. CDR3 bases: TGTGCCAGCAGCTTACTAGCGGGGGGCTCCAAGGCCTACAATGAGCAGTTCTTC.